The clone carrying this T cell receptor beta chain has a handful of counts. TCRdb's copy holds only in-frame clones and misses some; the assay was immunoSEQ multiplex PCR. Of about 100,000 clones in the sample, approximately 87% were seen once. This record comes from a study of T cell responses to AZD1222 COVID-19 vaccine. Germline V gene data show CDR1 as MRHNA and CDR2 as SNTAGT. The CDR3 contains 13 residues. V was pared by 3 bases and J by 6 bases, with 4 bases of the junction left unmatched. The V and J genes are TRBV6-4 and TRBJ2-7, with 8 bases aligning to TRBD1. This sequence originates from an adult in good health. Sequenced here: peripheral blood, sampled on day 0 of AZD1222 vaccination. In nucleotides, the CDR3 is TGTGCCAGCAGTGAAAGGACAGGGCTCGAGCAGTACTTC. This sequence encodes CASSERTGLEQYF.